This T cell receptor (beta chain) is from a study of T cells in Graves' hyperthyroidism and ophthalmopathy. This clonotype has only a few counts. RNA transcripts gave rise to amplified TCR beta CDR3 regions. The HTBI primer set was used in a first-round RT-PCR of the TCR CDR3. Using its own MiXCR run on the multiplex PCR reads, TCRdb lists one record per CDR3 protein. Among about 290,000 distinct CDR3 sequences, approximately 18% were seen once, and the ten largest hold about two fifths. Disease duration was under 3 months in the ophthalmopathy patients, who also had a Clinical Activity Score of at least 3 and a NOSPECS grade of at least 4. Criteria for exclusion of patients were uncontrolled infection, other autoimmune disease, pregnancy or lactation. Clinical symptoms, serum thyroxine and TRAb, thyroid ultrasound and orbital computed tomography were used for the diagnoses. The source of this sequence is a man between 45 and 60 years old with Graves' ophthalmopathy. The source material was blood.

The CDR3 DNA sequence: TGTGCCAGCGGATATAGCGGGAGGGATGAGCAGTTCTTC. Translated, it gives CASGYSGRDEQFF. The rearrangement joins TRBV19 to TRBJ2-1; 11 bases are a match to TRBD2. This CDR3 is 13 amino acids long. Germline-derived CDR1 and CDR2 are LNHDA and SQIVND (reference sequence). J gave up 8 bases and V 9 bases, and 6 bases lay outside the gene matches.